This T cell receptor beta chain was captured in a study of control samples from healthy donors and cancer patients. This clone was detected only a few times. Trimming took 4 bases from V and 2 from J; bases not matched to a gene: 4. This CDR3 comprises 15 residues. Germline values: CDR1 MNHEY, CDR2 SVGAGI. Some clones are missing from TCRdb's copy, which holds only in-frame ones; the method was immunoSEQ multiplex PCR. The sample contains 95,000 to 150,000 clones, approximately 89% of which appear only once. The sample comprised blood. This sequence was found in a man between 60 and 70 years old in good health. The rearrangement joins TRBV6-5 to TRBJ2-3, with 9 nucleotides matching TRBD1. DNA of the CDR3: TGTGCCAGCAGTTCCGGGACAGGGAACACAGATACGCAGTATTTT. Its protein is CASSSGTGNTDTQYF.